The 20 T cell receptor beta chains presented below share a single source sample, sequenced in a study of cytotoxic CD8 clonotypes in ibrutinib-treated CLL (dated by TCRdb to the early 2020s). The protocol used for the library was the immunoSEQ multiplex PCR assay. As stored in TCRdb, this immuneACCESS dataset retains in-frame rearrangements with V and J assigned. A fraction of the clones does not appear; measured against another copy, unresolved V genes explain less than half of the discrepancy, and the remainder lacks a known reason. The table for this sample lists tens of thousands of clones; approximately 86% of them were counted only once. Jointly, the top ten make up under 6.5% of the sample. Here the sequenced sample was PBMCs, taken before ibrutinib treatment. The receptors here all came from a human donor with chronic lymphocytic leukemia.

V and J are TRBV7-2 and TRBJ2-7; D not certain. The CDR3 length is 15 residues. Germline CDR1 SGHTA, CDR2 FQGNSA. Trimming removed 1 base from V and 2 bases from J, with 12 bases in between. Written as DNA, the CDR3 is TGTGCCAGCAGCTTAGGCCCAAGTGCGCCCTACGAGCAGTACTTC. Translating it yields CASSLGPSAPYEQYF.

The chain links TRBV4-1 to TRBJ2-7; D assignment may be TRBD1 or TRBD2 (5 bases each). The CDR3 consists of 15 residues. Per germline, CDR1 MGHRA and CDR2 YSYEKL. V lost 1 base, J lost 0 bases, and 10 bases lay in between. The CDR3 sequence: CASSQVGPASYEQYF. The CDR3 DNA reads as TGCGCCAGCAGCCAAGTGGGACCGGCCTCCTACGAGCAGTACTTC.

The genes are TRBV28 and TRBJ1-5; D gene unclear. CDR3 size: 15 residues. CDR1 is MDHEN and CDR2 is SYDVKM in the germline V gene. The germline V and J ends were trimmed by 5 bases and 0 bases, with 11 bases remaining between them. CDR3 amino acids: CASSLGGSSNQPQHF. The CDR3, as DNA: TGTGCCAGCAGTCTCGGAGGTTCTAGCAATCAGCCCCAGCATTTT. The full variable domain, its missing parts supplied by reference TRBV28 and TRBJ1-5, is DVKVTQSSRYLVKRTGEKVFLECVQDMDHENMFWYRQDPGLGLRLIYFSYDVKMKEKGDIPEGYSVSREKKERFSLILESASTNQTSMYLCASSLGGSSNQPQHFGDGTRLSIL.

This rearrangement joins TRBV6-6 to TRBJ1-1, with D possibly TRBD1 on 5 matching bases. The ends were cut back, 6 bases at V and 5 bases at J, with 16 bases in the middle. CDR1 is MNHNY, CDR2 SVGAGI, per germline (reference sequence). This CDR3 spans 14 amino acids. DNA of the CDR3: TGTGCCAGCAGACGGGGACGGAGGGAAACTGAAGCTTTCTTT. Its translation is CASRRGRRETEAFF.

V usage is TRBV9 and J usage is TRBJ2-1; 8 bases align to TRBD2. The CDR3 extends over 15 amino acids. Losses at the gene ends were 0 bases for V and 7 bases for J; bases not matched to a gene: 6. The germline V gene has CDR1 SGDLS and CDR2 YYNGEE. CDR3 nucleotide sequence: TGTGCCAGCAGCGTAGATCCAGCGGGAGCTAATGAGCAGTTCTTC. Residues: CASSVDPAGANEQFF.

This chain connects TRBV4-2 to TRBJ2-7; the match to TRBD2 covers 15 bases. CDR1 LGHNA and CDR2 YNFKEQ come from the germline V gene. The CDR3 spans 20 residues. Trimming removed 6 bases from V and 7 bases from J; junction bases left unmatched: 22. The CDR3 here is CASSETPLGTSGRPAGEQYF. CDR3 DNA sequence: TGTGCCAGCAGTGAAACCCCCCTCGGGACTAGCGGGAGGCCCGCGGGTGAGCAGTACTTC.

This clone was seen just once. In DNA, the CDR3 is TGTGCCAGCAGCGCGGGCTCCGAGCAGTACTTC. Translated: CASSAGSEQYF. The J gene is TRBJ2-7, the V gene TRBV9; D unclear. This CDR3 contains 11 residues. With 3 bases removed from V and 6 bases from J, the gap between germline ends came to 7 bases. Germline V gene data show CDR1 as SGDLS and CDR2 as YYNGEE.

The V gene is TRBV5-1, the J gene TRBJ2-3; D is possibly TRBD2 (6 bases). CDR1 is SGHRS, CDR2 YFSETQ, per germline. There are 15 residues in the CDR3. V lost 6 bases, J lost 1 base, and 15 bases lay in between. The CDR3 spells CASIQDGRGTDTQYF. DNA of the CDR3: TGCGCCAGCATCCAGGACGGGAGAGGCACAGATACGCAGTATTTT. The whole variable domain, filled in from reference TRBV5-1 and TRBJ2-3, reads KAGVTQTPRYLIKTRGQQVTLSCSPISGHRSVSWYQQTPGQGLQFLFEYFSETQRNKGNFPGRFSGRQFSNSRSEMNVSTLELGDSALYLCASIQDGRGTDTQYFGPGTRLTVL.

J is TRBJ1-5 and V is TRBV6-6; 10 bases are shared with TRBD1. This CDR3 region has 16 residues. Unmatched junction bases numbered 11, after V lost 6 bases and J lost 6 bases. Germline CDR1 reads MNHNY; CDR2 reads SVGAGI (reference sequence). The CDR3, as DNA: TGTGCCAGCAGAAGAGGGGACAGGGGAGATGGTCAGCCCCAGCATTTT. Its protein product is CASRRGDRGDGQPQHF.

The chain employs TRBV19 and TRBJ2-2; D might be TRBD2 (6 bases). The CDR3 spans 14 residues. Germline V gives CDR1 LNHDA, CDR2 SQIVND (reference sequence). V lost 4 bases and J lost 5, with 11 bases in between. DNA for the CDR3: TGTGCCAGTAGTAGGTGGGACTCTACCGGGGAGCTGTTTTTT. This encodes CASSRWDSTGELFF.

The chain carries TRBV29-1 and TRBJ2-7, with TRBD1 as a possible D gene (6 bases). The V and J ends lost 7 bases and 6 bases respectively, with 19 bases between them. Germline V gene sequence: CDR1 SQVTM, CDR2 ANQGSEA. CDR3 length: 13 residues. CDR3 region: CSGGHYDRSEQYF. In nucleotides, the CDR3 is TGCAGCGGGGGACACTACGATCGGTCCGAGCAGTACTTC.

The rearrangement links TRBV19 to TRBJ2-7, with 7 nucleotides matching TRBD1. The CDR3 has 17 amino acids. The ends lost 6 bases at V and 2 bases at J; junction bases unmatched: 16. Looked up from germline, CDR1 is LNHDA and CDR2 is SQIVND (reference sequence). CDR3 sequence: CASSKDPRDSRTYEQYF. CDR3 coding DNA: TGTGCCAGTAGCAAGGACCCACGGGACAGTAGGACCTACGAGCAGTACTTC.

This clone was observed once. This chain uses TRBV29-1 with TRBJ2-5; a weak D match, TRBD1 (6 bases). The V and J ends lost 8 bases and 2 bases respectively, with 12 bases between them. Germline values: CDR1 SQVTM, CDR2 ANQGSEA. The CDR3 has 12 amino acids. The CDR3 DNA reads TGCAGCTTCGGACAGCTACAAGAGACCCAGTACTTC. Translated, it gives CSFGQLQETQYF.

V gene TRBV20-1 combines with J gene TRBJ2-7; the D gene is possibly TRBD1 (6 bases). The CDR3 is 11 residues long. CDR1 and CDR2 (germline): DFQATT, SNEGSKA (reference sequence). The V and J ends lost 5 bases and 4 bases respectively, with 9 bases between them. The CDR3 DNA reads TGCAGTGCTCTCAGGGGTTACGAGCAGTACTTC. Its protein product is CSALRGYEQYF.

This chain connects TRBV7-8 to TRBJ2-7; 11 bases are shared with TRBD2. In germline, CDR1 is SGHVS, CDR2 FQNEAQ. CDR3 size: 18 residues. Unmatched junction bases numbered 12, after V lost 5 bases and J lost 0 bases. CDR3 region: CASSLGTSGPLFSYEQYF. In DNA, the CDR3 is TGTGCCAGCAGCCTAGGGACTAGCGGCCCCCTTTTCTCCTACGAGCAGTACTTC.

V gene TRBV7-2 combines with J gene TRBJ2-4; D is possibly TRBD1 or TRBD2 (6 bases each). Germline V lookup: CDR1 SGHTA, CDR2 FQGNSA. V lost 4 bases, J lost 8 bases, and 12 bases lay in between. This CDR3 has 13 residues. CDR3 sequence (DNA): TGTGCCAGCAGCTGGGGGGCGACCGACATTCAGTACTTC. Translated, it gives CASSWGATDIQYF. Drawing the rest from reference TRBV7-2 and TRBJ2-4, the complete variable domain is GAGVSQSPSNKVTEKGKDVELRCDPISGHTALYWYRQSLGQGLEFLIYFQGNSAPDKSGLPSDRFSAERTGGSVSTLTIQRTQQEDSAVYLCASSWGATDIQYFGAGTRLSVL.

The chain couples TRBV27 to TRBJ1-1; 7 bases are a match to TRBD1. The V gene end was trimmed by 5 bases and the J gene end by 5 bases; junction bases not matched to a gene: 11. CDR1 MNHEY and CDR2 SMNVEV come from the germline V gene (reference sequence). This CDR3 is 15 amino acids long. In DNA form, the CDR3 reads TGTGCCAGCAGTCCGCACACAGGGGTGAGAACTGAAGCTTTCTTT. Translated: CASSPHTGVRTEAFF.

V is TRBV10-3 and J is TRBJ2-5; a possible D gene is TRBD2 (6 bases). V was clipped by 0 bases and J by 2 bases, with 10 bases between them. CDR1 is ENHRY and CDR2 is SYGVKD in the germline V gene. The CDR3 totals 15 residues. In DNA, the CDR3 is TGTGCCATCAGTGAGTCCGGGACTTTGCAAGAGACCCAGTACTTC. As protein: CAISESGTLQETQYF.

The V call is TRBV30, the J call TRBJ1-4; D is unresolved. The germline V gene has CDR1 GTSNPN and CDR2 SVGIG (reference sequence). CDR3 length equals 14 residues. The V and J ends lost 4 bases and 4 bases respectively, with 13 bases between them. The CDR3 sequence is CAWTSSPGNEKLFF. CDR3 nucleotide sequence: TGTGCCTGGACATCGAGCCCCGGTAATGAAAAACTGTTTTTT.

This clone has just one count. This chain links TRBV5-5 with TRBJ1-1; weak D call: TRBD1 (5 bases). The V end lost 0 bases, the J end lost 5 bases, and 17 bases lay between the germline ends. From germline, CDR1 is SGHKS and CDR2 YYEKEE (reference sequence). The CDR3 contains 16 residues. The CDR3 protein is CASSLASGRAGTEAFF. CDR3 DNA sequence: TGTGCCAGCAGCTTGGCGAGTGGCAGGGCAGGGACTGAAGCTTTCTTT.